Presented here are 18 T cell receptor beta chains from one specimen sequenced in a study of breast tumors, draining lymph nodes, adjacent tissues. TCRdb passed the multiplex PCR reads through MiXCR, listing each CDR3 protein once. The repertoire consists of some 21,000 distinct CDR3 sequences, with 50% occurring once and the leading ten covering roughly 8.3%. Specimen: breast tumor tissue. The receptors were sampled from a female donor with breast cancer. Some clones in this sample may be carry-over from other donors' samples.

This clonotype was detected a few times. The junction departs from germline at one end; a sequencing error may be responsible. This chain joins TRBV7-2 and TRBJ2-1; possibly TRBD2 for D (6 bases). Germline values: CDR1 SGHTA, CDR2 FQGNSA. CDR3 length equals 12 residues. The CDR3 bases are TGTGCCAGCAGCTTCCCGCGGGGTGAGCAGTTCTTT. Translated, it gives CASSFPRGEQFF.

This clonotype rates as medium-sized (0.01 to 0.1%). V usage is TRBV20-1 and J usage is TRBJ2-7, with D perhaps TRBD2 (6 bases). CDR1 DFQATT and CDR2 SNEGSKA come from the germline V gene (reference sequence). The CDR3 extends over 14 amino acids. The V and J ends lost 1 base and 7 bases respectively, with 17 bases between them. CDR3 residues: CSARGELDGGEQYF. The CDR3 DNA is TGCAGTGCTAGAGGGGAGTTGGACGGGGGAGAGCAGTACTTC.

This clonotype has at least ten counts. One end of the junction varies from germline; a read error may be responsible. V is TRBV10-3 and J is TRBJ1-2, with D maybe TRBD1 (6 bases). Germline CDR1 ENHRY, CDR2 SYGVKD. CDR3 length equals 15 residues. CDR3 DNA: TGTGCCATCTGTGAAGGGGCAGAAAGGGGGAATGGCTACACCTTC. Translated: CAICEGAERGNGYTF.

The J gene is TRBJ1-2, the V gene TRBV20-1; tentative D call: TRBD1 (6 bases). Per germline, CDR1 DFQATT and CDR2 SNEGSKA (reference sequence). This CDR3 is 14 amino acids long. The germline V and J ends were trimmed by 1 base and 6 bases, with 15 bases remaining between them. Here the CDR3 DNA reads TGCAGTGCTAGAGGGACAGCTAATACTGATGGCTACACCTTC. Amino acids: CSARGTANTDGYTF.

This clonotype is a singleton in its sample. One end of the junction varies from germline; a read error may be responsible. The chain recombines TRBV5-6 with TRBJ2-1; D not resolved. The germline CDR1 and CDR2 sequences are SGHDT and YYEEEE. The CDR3 covers 16 residues. CDR3 DNA: TGTGCCAGCAGCTTGGGAGGCGCGAGGTTATACAATGAGCAGTCCTTC. This gives the protein CASSLGGARLYNEQSF.

The chain combines TRBV7-3 with TRBJ2-1; no clear D. Germline-derived CDR1 and CDR2 are SGHTA and FQGTGA. V was cut by 4 bases and J by 15 bases, with 19 bases left in between. This CDR3 comprises 13 residues. CDR3 nucleotides: TGTGCCAGCAGCTCACGGACCTACAATGAGTGGTTCTTC. Translating gives CASSSRTYNEWFF.

J is TRBJ2-1 and V is TRBV6-8, with 11 bases aligning to TRBD2. This CDR3 has 18 amino acids. The ends lost 2 bases at V and 6 bases at J; junction bases unmatched: 12. Germline CDR1 MNHGY, CDR2 SAAAGT. CDR3 residues: CASSYDLAGGQGSNEQFF. As DNA, the CDR3 is TGTGCCAGCAGTTACGACCTAGCGGGAGGCCAGGGGTCCAATGAGCAGTTCTTC.

This clonotype was counted at least ten times. The chain combines TRBV7-2 with TRBJ2-5, with 9 bases lining up with TRBD2. V gave up 0 bases and J gave up 0 bases; unmatched junction bases: 5. The germline CDR1 and CDR2 sequences are SGHTA and FQGNSA. This CDR3 is 17 amino acids long. The CDR3 DNA sequence: TGTGCCAGCAGCTTAGCGTCGACTAGCGGTTACCAAGAGACCCAGTACTTC. Its protein product is CASSLASTSGYQETQYF.

This chain uses TRBV20-1 with TRBJ2-7; the match to TRBD2 covers 16 bases. J was trimmed by 1 base and V by 4 bases; bases with no gene match: 10. This CDR3 has 18 amino acids. Germline CDR1 reads DFQATT; CDR2 reads SNEGSKA (reference sequence). This chain's CDR3 is CSAILGLAGGVESYEQYF. CDR3 DNA: TGCAGTGCTATACTGGGACTAGCGGGAGGGGTGGAGTCCTACGAGCAGTACTTC.

This rearrangement joins TRBV4-3 to TRBJ2-3, with 7 bases lining up with TRBD2. CDR3 length: 16 residues. Trimming removed 5 bases from V and 7 bases from J; junction bases left unmatched: 15. Per germline, CDR1 LGHNA and CDR2 YSLEER. The CDR3 region has the DNA TGCGCCAGCAGCGCATCACTAGCGAGCCACACGTATACGCAGTATTTT. Its protein product is CASSASLASHTYTQYF.

This chain connects TRBV5-1 to TRBJ2-1; 11 bases map to TRBD2. The CDR3 is 16 amino acids. V was pared by 3 bases and J by 1 base, with 3 bases of the junction left unmatched. Germline values: CDR1 SGHRS, CDR2 YFSETQ. Here the CDR3 reads CASSYGTSGSYNEQFF. CDR3 DNA: TGCGCCAGCAGCTACGGGACTAGCGGTTCCTACAATGAGCAGTTCTTC. The full variable domain, its missing parts supplied by reference TRBV5-1 and TRBJ2-1, is KAGVTQTPRYLIKTRGQQVTLSCSPISGHRSVSWYQQTPGQGLQFLFEYFSETQRNKGNFPGRFSGRQFSNSRSEMNVSTLELGDSALYLCASSYGTSGSYNEQFFGPGTRLTVL.

DNA for the CDR3: TGTGCCAGCAGCTTACGGACTGGACAGTATCAGCCCCAGCATTTT. Protein: CASSLRTGQYQPQHF. This chain links TRBV7-2 with TRBJ1-5, with D tentatively TRBD1 (6 bases). The length of the CDR3 is 15 residues. The germline V gene has CDR1 SGHTA and CDR2 FQGNSA. Deletions cut 2 bases from V and 5 bases from J, with 13 bases between. The variable domain in full, with the rest retrieved from reference TRBV7-2 and TRBJ1-5, is GAGVSQSPSNKVTEKGKDVELRCDPISGHTALYWYRQSLGQGLEFLIYFQGNSAPDKSGLPSDRFSAERTGGSVSTLTIQRTQQEDSAVYLCASSLRTGQYQPQHFGDGTRLSIL.

This clonotype is medium-sized in the sample. The CDR3 here is CARKSGPYEQYF. The CDR3 region has the DNA TGTGCCCGAAAAAGCGGTCCCTACGAGCAGTACTTC. This rearrangement joins TRBV30 to TRBJ2-7, with a tentative D call TRBD2 (5 bases). V was cut by 8 bases and J by 2 bases, with 13 bases left in between. Germline V gene sequence: CDR1 GTSNPN, CDR2 SVGIG (reference sequence). The CDR3 length is 12 residues. Together with reference TRBV30 and TRBJ2-7, the CDR3 gives the full variable domain: SQTIHQWPATLVQPVGSPLSLECTVEGTSNPNLYWYRQAAGRGLQLLFYSVGIGQISSEVPQNLSASRPQDRQFILSSKKLLLSDSGFYLCARKSGPYEQYFGPGTRLTVT.

This clonotype has at least ten counts. This rearrangement joins TRBV12-3 or TRBV12-4 to TRBJ1-5; TRBD1 might be the D (5 bases). Trimming removed 2 bases at V and 5 bases at J, with 10 bases between. CDR3 size: 14 residues. CDR3 sequence: CASSLRGWHQPQHF. CDR3 nucleotide sequence: TGTGCCAGCAGTTTACGGGGGTGGCATCAGCCCCAGCATTTT.

This clonotype was counted ten times or more. This chain joins TRBV19 and TRBJ2-7; 8 nucleotides agree with TRBD2. The CDR3 spans 16 residues. CDR1 LNHDA and CDR2 SQIVND come from the germline V gene (reference sequence). Trimming cost V 3 bases and J 3 bases; bases outside gene matches: 10. CDR3 sequence (DNA): TGTGCCAGTAGTATGGGCGGGGGGACTCGCAACTACGAGCAGTACTTC. As protein: CASSMGGGTRNYEQYF.

Judged by abundance, this clonotype is medium-sized. V and J are TRBV7-2 and TRBJ2-7; 9 bases fit TRBD1. Per the germline V gene, CDR1 is SGHTA and CDR2 is FQGNSA. With V trimmed by 2 bases and J by 1 base, 3 bases remained unmatched. This CDR3 region has 15 residues. DNA for the CDR3: TGTGCCAGCAGCTTAACGGACAGGGGTTCCTACGAGCAGTACTTC. Translating gives CASSLTDRGSYEQYF.

This clonotype was counted at least ten times. A much larger clonotype is one base distant, so this may be a read error. It is likely a read error, because the conserved phenylalanine at the end of the CDR3 is missing. The V call is TRBV18, the J call TRBJ2-2; D is unclear. The ends were cut back, 0 bases at V and 1 base at J, with 6 bases in the middle. Germline V CDR1 and CDR2: KGHSH, LQKENI. This CDR3 has 15 residues. CDR3 in DNA: TGTGCCAGCTCACCACCGTATTTGAACACCGGGGAGCTGTTTTCT. This codes for CASSPPYLNTGELFS.

This clonotype was counted many times. The gene calls are TRBV27 and TRBJ2-7; 8 positions agree with TRBD2. There are 14 residues in the CDR3. The V gene end was trimmed by 3 bases and the J gene end by 3 bases; junction bases not matched to a gene: 4. The germline CDR1 and CDR2 sequences are MNHEY and SMNVEV (reference sequence). The DNA of the CDR3 is TGTGCCAGCAGTTTTACTAGCGGAAACTACGAGCAGTACTTC. It encodes CASSFTSGNYEQYF.